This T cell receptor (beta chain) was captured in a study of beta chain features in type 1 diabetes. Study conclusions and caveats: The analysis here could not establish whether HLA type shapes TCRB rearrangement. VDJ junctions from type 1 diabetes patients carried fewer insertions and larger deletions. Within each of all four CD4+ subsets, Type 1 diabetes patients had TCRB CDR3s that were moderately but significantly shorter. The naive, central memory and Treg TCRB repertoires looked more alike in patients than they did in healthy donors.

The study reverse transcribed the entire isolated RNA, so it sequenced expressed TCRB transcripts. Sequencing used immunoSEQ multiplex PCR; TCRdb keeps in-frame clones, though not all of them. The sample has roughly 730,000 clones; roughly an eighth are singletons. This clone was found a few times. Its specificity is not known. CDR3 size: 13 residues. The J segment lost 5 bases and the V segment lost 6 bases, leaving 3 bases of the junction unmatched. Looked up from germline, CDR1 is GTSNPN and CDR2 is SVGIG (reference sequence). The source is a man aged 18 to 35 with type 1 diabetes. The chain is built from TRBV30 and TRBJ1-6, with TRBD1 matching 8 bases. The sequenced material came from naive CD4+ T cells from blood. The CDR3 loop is CACYRGNNSPLHF. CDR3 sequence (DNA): TGTGCCTGTTACAGGGGGAATAATTCACCCCTCCACTTT.